Listed below are T cell receptor beta chains from one sample, sequenced in a study of tumor-infiltrating lymphocytes in primary liver carcinoma. A single record per CDR3 protein comes from TCRdb applying MiXCR to the multiplex PCR reads. Of some 190,000 distinct CDR3 sequences detected, 50% to 75% appear once; the ten largest clones hold about 72%. Sequencing was performed on peripheral blood. Receptor source: a middle-aged man with primary liver carcinoma and hepatitis B virus infection. CDR3s include the opening cysteine and the closing phenylalanine or tryptophan. The order of the fields is J gene, V gene, CDR3 protein.

TRBJ2-7,TRBV11-2,CASSQDHAVSYEQYF
TRBJ2-5,TRBV29-1,CSCRAVGQTQETQYF
TRBJ2-7,TRBV5-6,CASSQGQTYEQYF
TRBJ1-1,TRBV29-1,CSVGLGQITEAFF
TRBJ1-2,TRBV6-5,CASSRRGQKGYTF
TRBJ1-1,TRBV4-1,CASSPRGTGVPEASF
TRBJ2-7,TRBV4-1,CASSLRGLAGGNTYEQYF
TRBJ2-2,TRBV11-2,CVSSTPGQTNTGDLFF
TRBJ2-3,TRBV5-6,CASSLRLAGETDTQYF
TRBJ2-3,TRBV11-2,CASTPTRPAATQYF